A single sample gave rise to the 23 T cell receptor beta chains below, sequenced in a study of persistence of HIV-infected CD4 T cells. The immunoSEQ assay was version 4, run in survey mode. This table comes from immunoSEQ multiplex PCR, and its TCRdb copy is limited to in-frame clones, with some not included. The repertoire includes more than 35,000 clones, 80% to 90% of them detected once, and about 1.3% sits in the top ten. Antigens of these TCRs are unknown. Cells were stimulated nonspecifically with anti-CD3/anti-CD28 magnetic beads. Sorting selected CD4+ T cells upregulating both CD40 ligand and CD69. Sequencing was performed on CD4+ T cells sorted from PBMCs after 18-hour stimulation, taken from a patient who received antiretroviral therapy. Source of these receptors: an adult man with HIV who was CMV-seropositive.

The chain's CDR3 is CASSQVERDTEAFF. Here the CDR3 DNA reads TGCGCCAGCAGCCAAGTCGAAAGGGACACTGAAGCTTTCTTT. J is TRBJ1-1 and V is TRBV4-1, with D unclear. The CDR3 has 14 residues. V was pared by 1 base and J by 3 bases, with 9 bases between. Per germline, CDR1 MGHRA and CDR2 YSYEKL.

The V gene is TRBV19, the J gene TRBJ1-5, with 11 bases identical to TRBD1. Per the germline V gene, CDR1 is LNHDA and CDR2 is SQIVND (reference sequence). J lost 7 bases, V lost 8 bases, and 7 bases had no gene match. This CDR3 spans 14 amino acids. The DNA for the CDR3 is TGTGCCAGTTCCGGGACAGGGGGAAAACAGCCCCAGCATTTT. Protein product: CASSGTGGKQPQHF. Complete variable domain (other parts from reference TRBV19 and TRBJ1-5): DGGITQSPKYLFRKEGQNVTLSCEQNLNHDAMYWYRQDPGQGLRLIYYSQIVNDFQKGDIAEGYSVSREKKESFPLTVTSAQKNPTAFYLCASSGTGGKQPQHFGDGTRLSIL.

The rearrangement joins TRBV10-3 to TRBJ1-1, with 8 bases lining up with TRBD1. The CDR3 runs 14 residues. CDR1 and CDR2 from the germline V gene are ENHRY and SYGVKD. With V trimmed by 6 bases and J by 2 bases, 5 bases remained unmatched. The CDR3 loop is CAIRRDRTNTEAFF. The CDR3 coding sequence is TGTGCCATCAGAAGGGACAGGACAAACACTGAAGCTTTCTTT.

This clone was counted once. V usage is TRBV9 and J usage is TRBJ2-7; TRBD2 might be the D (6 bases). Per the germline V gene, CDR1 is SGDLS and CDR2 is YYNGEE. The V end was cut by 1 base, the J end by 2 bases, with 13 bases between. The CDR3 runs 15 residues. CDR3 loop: CASSVLGDSPYEQYF. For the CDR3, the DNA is TGTGCCAGCAGCGTACTAGGGGACTCTCCCTACGAGCAGTACTTC.

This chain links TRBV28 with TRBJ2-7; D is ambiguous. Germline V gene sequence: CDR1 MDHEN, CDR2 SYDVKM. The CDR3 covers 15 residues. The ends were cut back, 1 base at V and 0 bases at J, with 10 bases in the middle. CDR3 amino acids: CASSLSSKSSYEQYF. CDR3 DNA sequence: TGTGCCAGCAGTTTATCGTCGAAAAGCTCCTACGAGCAGTACTTC.

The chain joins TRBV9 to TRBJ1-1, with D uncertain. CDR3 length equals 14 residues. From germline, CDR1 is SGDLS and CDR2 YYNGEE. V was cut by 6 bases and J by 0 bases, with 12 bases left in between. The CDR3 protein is CASKSPGLNTEAFF. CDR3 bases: TGTGCCAGCAAATCGCCGGGGTTGAACACTGAAGCTTTCTTT.

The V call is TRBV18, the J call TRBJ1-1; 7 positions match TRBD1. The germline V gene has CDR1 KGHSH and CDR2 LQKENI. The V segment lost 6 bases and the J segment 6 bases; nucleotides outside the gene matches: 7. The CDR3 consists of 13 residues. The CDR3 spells CASSSTGTAEAFF. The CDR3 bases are TGTGCCAGCTCGTCGACAGGGACAGCTGAAGCTTTCTTT. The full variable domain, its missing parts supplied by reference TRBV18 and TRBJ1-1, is NAGVMQNPRHLVRRRGQEARLRCSPMKGHSHVYWYRQLPEEGLKFMVYLQKENIIDESGMPKERFSAEFPKEGPSILRIQQVVRGDSAAYFCASSSTGTAEAFFGQGTRLTVV.

The CDR3 nucleotides read TGTGCCAGCAGCTCGACTAGCAAAACCCCAGATACGCAGTATTTT. This sequence encodes CASSSTSKTPDTQYF. This chain uses TRBV11-1 with TRBJ2-3, with 7 bases fitting TRBD2. This CDR3 contains 15 residues. CDR1 SGHAT and CDR2 FQDESV come from the germline V gene (reference sequence). The J segment lost 4 bases and the V segment lost 4 bases, leaving 8 bases of the junction unmatched.

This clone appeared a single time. CDR3 region: CASSSRGFPYEQYF. CDR3 DNA sequence: TGTGCCAGCTCATCCAGGGGTTTCCCCTACGAGCAGTACTTC. This sequence joins TRBV18 and TRBJ2-7; weak D call: TRBD1 (6 bases). Looked up from germline, CDR1 is KGHSH and CDR2 is LQKENI. Trimming pared 5 bases from V and 2 bases from J, leaving 13 bases between. CDR3 length equals 14 residues.

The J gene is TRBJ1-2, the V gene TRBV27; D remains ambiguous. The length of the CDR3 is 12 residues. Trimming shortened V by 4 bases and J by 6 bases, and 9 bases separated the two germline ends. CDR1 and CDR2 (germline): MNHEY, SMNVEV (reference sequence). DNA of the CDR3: TGTGCCAGCAGTTCACCAGGTCATGGCTACACCTTC. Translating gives CASSSPGHGYTF.

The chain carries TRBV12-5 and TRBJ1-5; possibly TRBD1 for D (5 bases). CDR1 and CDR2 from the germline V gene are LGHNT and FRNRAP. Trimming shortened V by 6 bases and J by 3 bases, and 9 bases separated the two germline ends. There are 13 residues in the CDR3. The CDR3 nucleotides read TGTGCTAGTGGCCGGGGGAACAATCAGCCCCAGCATTTT. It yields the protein CASGRGNNQPQHF.

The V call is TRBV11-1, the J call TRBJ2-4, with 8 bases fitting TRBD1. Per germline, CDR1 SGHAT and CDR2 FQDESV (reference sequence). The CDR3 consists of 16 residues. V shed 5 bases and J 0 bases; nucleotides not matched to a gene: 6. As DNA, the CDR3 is TGTGCCAGCAGCCCCGGACAGGGAACAGCCAAAAACATTCAGTACTTC. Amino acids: CASSPGQGTAKNIQYF.

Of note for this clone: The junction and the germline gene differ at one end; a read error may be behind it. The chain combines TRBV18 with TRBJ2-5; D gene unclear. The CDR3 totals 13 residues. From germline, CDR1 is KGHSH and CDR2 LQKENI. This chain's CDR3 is CASSPLESWEGNF. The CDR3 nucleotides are TGTGCCAGCTCACCACTGGAGAGCTGGGAAGGGAACTTC.

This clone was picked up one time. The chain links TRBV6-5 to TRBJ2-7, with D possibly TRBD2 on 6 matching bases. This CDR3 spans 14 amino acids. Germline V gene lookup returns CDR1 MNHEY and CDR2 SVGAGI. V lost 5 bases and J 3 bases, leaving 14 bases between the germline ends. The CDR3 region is CASSPGVQFYEQYF. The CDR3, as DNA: TGTGCCAGCAGTCCGGGGGTCCAATTCTACGAGCAGTACTTC.

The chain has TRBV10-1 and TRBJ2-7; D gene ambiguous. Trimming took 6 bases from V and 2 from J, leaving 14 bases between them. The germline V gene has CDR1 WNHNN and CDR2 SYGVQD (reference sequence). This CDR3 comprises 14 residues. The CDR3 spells CASSFSPGTYEQYF. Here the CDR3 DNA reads TGCGCCAGCAGCTTCTCGCCCGGAACCTACGAGCAGTACTTC.

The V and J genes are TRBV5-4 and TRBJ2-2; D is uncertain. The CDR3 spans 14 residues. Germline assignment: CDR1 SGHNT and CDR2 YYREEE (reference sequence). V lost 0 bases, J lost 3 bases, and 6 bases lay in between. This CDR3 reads CASSLAVDTGELFF. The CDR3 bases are TGTGCCAGCAGCTTGGCCGTGGACACCGGGGAGCTGTTTTTT. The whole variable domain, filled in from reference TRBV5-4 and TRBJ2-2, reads ETGVTQSPTHLIKTRGQQVTLRCSSQSGHNTVSWYQQALGQGPQFIFQYYREEENGRGNFPPRFSGLQFPNYSSELNVNALELDDSALYLCASSLAVDTGELFFGEGSRLTVL.

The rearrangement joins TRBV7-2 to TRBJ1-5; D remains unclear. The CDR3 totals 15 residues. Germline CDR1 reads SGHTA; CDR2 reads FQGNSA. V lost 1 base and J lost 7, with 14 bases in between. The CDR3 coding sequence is TGTGCCAGCAGCTTAGTCAGTGACAACAAACAGCCCCAGCATTTT. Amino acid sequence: CASSLVSDNKQPQHF.

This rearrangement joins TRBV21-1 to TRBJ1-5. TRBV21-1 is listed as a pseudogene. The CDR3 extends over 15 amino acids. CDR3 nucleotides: TGTGCCAGCAGCAAACTGACGGTTAGCAATCAGCCCCAGCATTTT. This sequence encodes CASSKLTVSNQPQHF.

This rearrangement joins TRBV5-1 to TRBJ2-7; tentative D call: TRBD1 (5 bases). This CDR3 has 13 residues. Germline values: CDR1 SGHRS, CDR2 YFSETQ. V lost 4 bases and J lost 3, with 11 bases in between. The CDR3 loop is CASSIDSYYEQYF. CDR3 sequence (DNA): TGCGCCAGCAGCATCGACAGTTACTACGAGCAGTACTTC.

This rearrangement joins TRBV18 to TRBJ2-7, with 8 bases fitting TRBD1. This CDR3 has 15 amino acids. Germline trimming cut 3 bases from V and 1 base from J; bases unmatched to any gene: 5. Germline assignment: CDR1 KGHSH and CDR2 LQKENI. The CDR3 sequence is CASSPSGGPSYEQYF. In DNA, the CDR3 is TGTGCCAGCTCACCCTCAGGGGGCCCTTCCTACGAGCAGTACTTC.

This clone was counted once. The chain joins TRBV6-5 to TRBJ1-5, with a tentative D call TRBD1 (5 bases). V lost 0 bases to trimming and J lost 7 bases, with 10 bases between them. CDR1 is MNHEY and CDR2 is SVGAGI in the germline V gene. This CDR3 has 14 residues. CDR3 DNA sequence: TGTGCCAGCAGTTACTCGGTCTGGGGGCAGCCCCAGCATTTT. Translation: CASSYSVWGQPQHF.

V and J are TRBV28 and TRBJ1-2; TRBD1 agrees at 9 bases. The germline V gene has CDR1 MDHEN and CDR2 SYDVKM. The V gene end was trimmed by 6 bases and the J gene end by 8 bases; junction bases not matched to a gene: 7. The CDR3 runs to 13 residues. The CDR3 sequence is CASRYRGPKGYTF. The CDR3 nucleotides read TGTGCCAGCAGATACAGGGGGCCTAAGGGCTACACCTTC.

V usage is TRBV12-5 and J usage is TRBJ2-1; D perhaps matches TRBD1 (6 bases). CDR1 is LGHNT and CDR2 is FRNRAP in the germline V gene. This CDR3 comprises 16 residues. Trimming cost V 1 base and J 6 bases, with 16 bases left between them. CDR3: CASGLGGQNFGNEQFF. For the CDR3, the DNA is TGTGCTAGTGGTTTGGGAGGACAGAACTTCGGCAATGAGCAGTTCTTC.